This T cell receptor (beta chain) is from a study of monozygotic twins with cystic fibrosis. Study-level findings and limits: Unrelated CF individuals shared fewer identical clonotypes than monozygotic CF twins. Median Simpson clonality of 0.0095 suggested naive T cells predominated. Shared CDR3 numbers were not associated with age, concordance or severity. Co-twins had the most similar V usage for 13 of 16 pairs, J for 8.

Produced via immunoSEQ multiplex PCR; TCRdb's table is partial and in-frame only. The sample lists around 30,000 clones, roughly 90% occurring once. Remarks on this clone: Its antigen is unidentified.

The sequencing input was blood. The clonotype originates from a girl aged 2 to 9 with cystic fibrosis.

CDR3 coding DNA: TGTGCCAGCAGAGATCGACTAGCGGGGTCCCCCGGGGAGCTGTTTTTT. It specifies CASRDRLAGSPGELFF. The J gene is TRBJ2-2, the V gene TRBV2; 11 bases line up with TRBD2. The CDR3 extends over 16 amino acids. Germline CDR1 is SNHLY and CDR2 is FYNNEI. V gave up 6 bases and J gave up 6 bases; unmatched junction bases: 9.